The 26 T cell receptor beta chains below all came from one sample that was sequenced in a study of Graves' ophthalmopathy and Graves' hyperthyroidism (dated by TCRdb to the late 2010s). Sequenced on an Illumina HiSeq 2000. For repertoire sequencing, the TCR beta CDR3 regions were amplified from RNA transcripts. A first-round RT-PCR used HTBI primers with the Qiagen OneStep RT-PCR kit, followed by a second-round multiplex PCR, size selection and purification. The public reads were reanalyzed by TCRdb: fastp trimming at Q25, MiXCR alignment, in-frame beta chains only. A single entry per CDR3 protein holds the most common genes and DNA from its merged rows. The sample records 350,000 to 400,000 distinct CDR3 sequences, roughly 15% of which are singletons. The ten largest clones represent roughly 7% of the sample. Sequenced input: peripheral blood. The receptors derive from a woman under 30 with stable Graves' hyperthyroidism. Donor details come from another sample of the same person, matched by shared clones.

This clonotype was recorded at least ten times. The V call is TRBV12-3 or TRBV12-4, the J call TRBJ1-2; D call uncertain. Trimming left V 6 bases short and J 5 bases short, with 4 bases between. The CDR3 runs to 10 residues. The CDR3 loop reads CASSRYGYTF. The CDR3 nucleotides read TGTGCCAGCAGCCGATATGGCTACACCTTC.

There are many counts of this clonotype. The chain recombines TRBV12-3 or TRBV12-4 with TRBJ2-7; no clear D gene. V lost 2 bases and J 5 bases, leaving 10 bases between the germline ends. This CDR3 contains 13 residues. The chain's CDR3 is CASSLMALDEQYF. The CDR3 region has the DNA TGTGCCAGCAGTTTAATGGCTTTGGACGAGCAGTACTTC.

This clonotype came up many times. This chain joins TRBV7-8 and TRBJ1-3, with 7 positions matching TRBD1. The V and J ends lost 4 bases and 4 bases, in that order; junction bases with no gene match: 13. Germline V gene lookup returns CDR1 SGHVS and CDR2 FQNEAQ. CDR3 size: 17 residues. As DNA, the CDR3 is TGTGCCAGCAGCTCCGACAGGGCTGTAACTGTCGGAAACACCATATATTTT. It encodes CASSSDRAVTVGNTIYF.

Ten or more counts support this clonotype. The CDR3 spells CASSLGGSAGYTF. The CDR3 DNA reads as TGTGCCAGCAGCTTGGGGGGCAGTGCTGGCTACACCTTC. V usage is TRBV7-2 and J usage is TRBJ1-2; possible D gene TRBD1, 6 bases. The CDR3 covers 13 residues. Looked up from germline, CDR1 is SGHTA and CDR2 is FQGNSA. V was trimmed by 3 bases and J by 7 bases, leaving 12 bases between them. Based on the CDR3 plus reference TRBV7-2 and TRBJ1-2, the full variable domain is GAGVSQSPSNKVTEKGKDVELRCDPISGHTALYWYRQSLGQGLEFLIYFQGNSAPDKSGLPSDRFSAERTGGSVSTLTIQRTQQEDSAVYLCASSLGGSAGYTFGSGTRLTVV.

This clonotype was observed many times. The V call is TRBV12-3 or TRBV12-4, the J call TRBJ1-2, with 11 bases lining up with TRBD1. The CDR3 consists of 15 residues. Trimming took 2 bases from V and 5 from J; bases not matched to a gene: 4. The CDR3 loop reads CASSLSGQGAYGYTF. The CDR3 DNA reads as TGTGCCAGCAGTTTAAGTGGACAGGGGGCTTATGGCTACACCTTC.

Many counts were recorded for this clonotype. This chain connects TRBV6-5 to TRBJ1-1, with D hard to call. Germline V gives CDR1 MNHEY, CDR2 SVGAGI. Trimming shortened V by 10 bases and J by 0 bases, and 12 bases separated the two germline ends. The CDR3 covers 13 residues. In nucleotides, the CDR3 is TGTGCCACCTCGGGAGTGTTGAACACTGAAGCTTTCTTT. Translating it yields CATSGVLNTEAFF.

With regard to this clonotype: A read error may be the cause here, since a much bigger clone is one base away. The missing conserved phenylalanine or tryptophan at the end of this CDR3 makes a read error likely. The chain combines TRBV6-1 with TRBJ1-2; D gene ambiguous. The CDR3 totals 12 residues. Trimming cost V 6 bases and J 4 bases, with 9 bases left between them. CDR1 is MNHNS, CDR2 SASEGT, per germline. The CDR3: CASRSLSYGYTV. In DNA, the CDR3 is TGTGCCAGCAGAAGCCTCTCCTATGGCTACACCGTC.

This sequence joins TRBV6-1 and TRBJ1-6; no clear D gene. The length of the CDR3 is 13 residues. In germline, CDR1 is MNHNS, CDR2 SASEGT. The ends were cut back, 8 bases at V and 5 bases at J, with 10 bases in the middle. The CDR3: CASSRRDNSPLHF. The CDR3 DNA reads as TGTGCCAGCTCCCGCCGGGATAATTCACCCCTCCACTTT.

This clonotype was found many times. The chain recombines TRBV19 with TRBJ2-5; D perhaps matches TRBD1 (6 bases). Deletions cut 4 bases from V and 5 bases from J, with 8 bases between. CDR1 LNHDA and CDR2 SQIVND come from the germline V gene (reference sequence). This CDR3 comprises 12 residues. The CDR3 loop reads CASSRTEETQYF. The CDR3 nucleotides are TGTGCCAGTAGTAGGACAGAGGAGACCCAGTACTTC.

This clonotype has at least ten counts. This rearrangement joins TRBV6-7 to TRBJ1-2, with D maybe TRBD1 (5 bases). TRBV6-7 is annotated as an ORF whose role is uncertain. The CDR3 is 14 amino acids. V was clipped by 1 base and J by 4 bases, with 10 bases between them. The CDR3 sequence: CASSYFRGVYGYTF. The CDR3 nucleotides are TGTGCCAGCAGTTACTTTAGGGGAGTCTATGGCTACACCTTC.

This clonotype appeared many times. The chain couples TRBV5-1 to TRBJ2-5; D is uncertain. Germline-derived CDR1 and CDR2 are SGHRS and YFSETQ. V was shortened by 0 bases and J by 2 bases, with 8 bases between the two germline ends. This CDR3 spans 14 amino acids. CDR3 sequence reads: CASSLGTEQETQYF. CDR3 DNA: TGCGCCAGCAGCTTGGGGACGGAGCAAGAGACCCAGTACTTC.

This clonotype was observed many times. V gene TRBV2 combines with J gene TRBJ2-2; TRBD2 agrees at 9 bases. The V gene's germline CDR1 is SNHLY and CDR2 FYNNEI. Trimming cost V 8 bases and J 2 bases; bases outside gene matches: 6. The CDR3 has 15 residues. The CDR3 loop reads CASSGLAYNTGELFF. The CDR3 DNA is TGTGCCAGCTCGGGACTAGCCTATAACACCGGGGAGCTGTTTTTT.

This clonotype was seen at least ten times. This chain connects TRBV12-3 or TRBV12-4 to TRBJ2-5; D possibly matches TRBD1 or TRBD2 (6 bases each). With 2 bases removed from V and 4 bases from J, the gap between germline ends came to 14 bases. The CDR3 covers 15 residues. CDR3 loop: CASSLYRGRGETQYF. CDR3 sequence (DNA): TGTGCCAGCAGTTTATATCGGGGGCGTGGAGAGACCCAGTACTTC.

This clonotype was observed many times. This chain uses TRBV7-3 with TRBJ2-2; D is ambiguous. CDR3 length equals 15 residues. Looked up from germline, CDR1 is SGHTA and CDR2 is FQGTGA. V lost 5 bases to trimming and J lost 6 bases, with 16 bases between them. The CDR3 here is CASSGDRVGSGELFF. CDR3 coding DNA: TGTGCCAGCAGCGGGGATAGGGTTGGGTCCGGGGAGCTGTTTTTT.

This clonotype was seen a handful of times. The genes are TRBV2 and TRBJ2-6; no clear D. The CDR3 loop spans 20 amino acids. Looked up from germline, CDR1 is SNHLY and CDR2 is FYNNEI. V was clipped by 3 bases and J by 0 bases, with 21 bases between them. CDR3 sequence (DNA): TGTGCCAGCAGTGAGTTTCGGACGGATATTAATTACTCTGGGGCCAACGTCCTGACTTTC. It specifies CASSEFRTDINYSGANVLTF.

Worth noting for this clonotype: The junction departs from germline at one end; a sequencing error may be responsible. V usage is TRBV27 and J usage is TRBJ2-7; TRBD1 matches 10 bases. Per the germline V gene, CDR1 is MNHEY and CDR2 is SMNVEV (reference sequence). The CDR3 contains 15 residues. DNA for the CDR3: TGTGCCAGCAGTGTATCCGGGACAGGGGTCGACGAGCAGTACTTC. The encoded protein is CASSVSGTGVDEQYF.

Many counts were recorded for this clonotype. The J gene is TRBJ1-2, the V gene TRBV6-5; a weak D match, TRBD1 (5 bases). V was trimmed by 5 bases and J by 6 bases, leaving 16 bases between them. Germline CDR1 and CDR2: MNHEY and SVGAGI. The CDR3 covers 14 residues. CDR3 sequence (DNA): TGTGCCAGCAGTCAGTGGGCCTCCAGGGATGGCTACACCTTC. Protein sequence: CASSQWASRDGYTF.

This clonotype was seen repeatedly, ten times or more. This chain uses TRBV5-1 with TRBJ1-5; 7 positions match TRBD1. CDR3 length: 14 amino acids. V gave up 4 bases and J gave up 5 bases; unmatched junction bases: 6. CDR1 is SGHRS, CDR2 YFSETQ, per germline. The DNA of the CDR3 is TGCGCCAGCAGCCCCAGGGGGGGTGATCAGCCCCAGCATTTT. Amino acid sequence: CASSPRGGDQPQHF.

This clonotype has only a few counts. The chain recombines TRBV29-1 with TRBJ1-2; perhaps TRBD1 as D (5 bases). This CDR3 is 12 amino acids long. The germline V and J ends were trimmed by 7 bases and 4 bases, with 13 bases remaining between them. Germline CDR1 SQVTM, CDR2 ANQGSEA. For the CDR3, the DNA is TGCAGCGGCCGGGACCAGAGCTATGGCTACACCTTC. Translating it yields CSGRDQSYGYTF.

On this clonotype itself: One base away lies a much larger clone, so this may be a sequencing read error. No conserved phenylalanine or tryptophan is present at the end of the CDR3, so a read error is the likely explanation. The genes are TRBV7-2 and TRBJ1-2; TRBD1 might be the D (6 bases). V lost 5 bases, J lost 3 bases, and 16 bases lay in between. The CDR3 length is 15 residues. CDR1 and CDR2 (germline): SGHTA, FQGNSA. CDR3 in amino acids: CASSAPLGGHYGYTV. CDR3 in DNA: TGTGCCAGCAGCGCACCCTTGGGGGGCCACTATGGCTACACCGTC.

This clonotype was detected ten times or more. The chain employs TRBV27 and TRBJ2-7; TRBD2 matches at 9 bases. V lost 2 bases to trimming and J lost 3 bases; unmatched junction nucleotides: 2. The CDR3 runs 14 residues. CDR1 and CDR2 (germline): MNHEY, SMNVEV (reference sequence). The CDR3 nucleotides read TGTGCCAGCAGTTTAGCGGGGGGGATCTACGAGCAGTACTTC. This encodes CASSLAGGIYEQYF.

The gene calls are TRBV15 and TRBJ2-7; 8 nucleotides agree with TRBD2. The germline gives CDR1 LNHNV, CDR2 YYDKDF (reference sequence). This CDR3 is 16 amino acids long. V dropped 1 base and J dropped 1; count of bases not matched to a gene: 6. CDR3: CATSRGGLAGSYEQYF. The DNA of the CDR3 is TGTGCCACCAGCAGAGGGGGGCTAGCGGGTTCCTACGAGCAGTACTTC. Filled out from reference TRBV15 and TRBJ2-7, the complete variable domain reads DAMVIQNPRYQVTQFGKPVTLSCSQTLNHNVMYWYQQKSSQAPKLLFHYYDKDFNNEADTPDNFQSRRPNTSFCFLDIRSPGLGDTAMYLCATSRGGLAGSYEQYFGPGTRLTVT.

This clonotype appeared many times. DNA of the CDR3: TGTGCCAGCAGTGAAGGGGGTACAGGGGGCTGGTACACCATATATTTT. Translating gives CASSEGGTGGWYTIYF. The J gene is TRBJ1-3, the V gene TRBV6-1; 9 positions agree with TRBD1. The CDR3 is made up of 16 amino acids. V lost 1 base and J lost 8; bases outside the gene matches: 9. From germline, CDR1 is MNHNS and CDR2 SASEGT.

This clonotype was counted at least ten times. V gene TRBV24-1 combines with J gene TRBJ1-6; D remains ambiguous. Germline CDR1 and CDR2: KGHDR and SFDVKD. The V end was cut by 4 bases, the J end by 9 bases, with 12 bases between. The CDR3 extends over 14 amino acids. CDR3 loop: CATSDSQRGSPLHF. The CDR3 DNA reads as TGTGCCACCAGTGACTCCCAACGGGGTTCACCCCTCCACTTT.

Turning to this clonotype: This may come from a read error, since a much larger clone is one base off. The V and J genes are TRBV6-1 and TRBJ1-1, with TRBD1 matching over 7 bases. Germline V gene sequence: CDR1 MNHNS, CDR2 SASEGT. CDR3 size: 14 residues. The CDR3 region is CAISRGTENTEAFF. In DNA, the CDR3 is TGTGCCATCAGTCGCGGGACAGAGAACACTGAAGCTTTCTTT.

This clonotype was observed at least ten times. This chain links TRBV12-5 with TRBJ1-4; D is unresolved. The germline V and J ends were trimmed by 5 bases and 3 bases, with 10 bases remaining between them. CDR3 length equals 14 residues. Germline assignment: CDR1 LGHNT and CDR2 FRNRAP. Here the CDR3 DNA reads TGTGCTAGTGGTCCTCCAGGTTCTAATGAAAAACTGTTTTTT. Translated, it gives CASGPPGSNEKLFF. Drawing the rest from reference TRBV12-5 and TRBJ1-4, the complete variable domain is DARVTQTPRHKVTEMGQEVTMRCQPILGHNTVFWYRQTMMQGLELLAYFRNRAPLDDSGMPKDRFSAEMPDATLATLKIQPSEPRDSAVYFCASGPPGSNEKLFFGSGTQLSVL.